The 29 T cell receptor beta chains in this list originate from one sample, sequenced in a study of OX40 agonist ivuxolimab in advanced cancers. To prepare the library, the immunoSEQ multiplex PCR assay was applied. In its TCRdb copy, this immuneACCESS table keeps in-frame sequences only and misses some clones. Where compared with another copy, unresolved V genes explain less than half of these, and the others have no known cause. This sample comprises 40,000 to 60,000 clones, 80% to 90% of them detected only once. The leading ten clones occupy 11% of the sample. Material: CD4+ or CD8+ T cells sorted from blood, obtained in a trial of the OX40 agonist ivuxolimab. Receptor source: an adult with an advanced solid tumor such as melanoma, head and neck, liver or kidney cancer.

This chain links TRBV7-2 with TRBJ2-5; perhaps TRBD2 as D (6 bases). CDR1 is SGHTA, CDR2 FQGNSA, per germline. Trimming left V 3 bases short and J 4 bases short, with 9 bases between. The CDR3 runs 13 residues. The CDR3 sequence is CASSLEGLETQYF. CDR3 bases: TGTGCCAGCAGCTTGGAGGGGCTAGAGACCCAGTACTTC.

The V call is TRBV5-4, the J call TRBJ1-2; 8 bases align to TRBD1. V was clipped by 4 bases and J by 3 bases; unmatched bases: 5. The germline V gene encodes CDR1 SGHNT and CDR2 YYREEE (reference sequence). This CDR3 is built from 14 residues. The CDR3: CASSTGQGYYGYTF. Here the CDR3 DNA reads TGTGCCAGCAGCACCGGACAGGGATACTATGGCTACACCTTC.

The CDR3 region is CASRPGWMSTGELFF. DNA of the CDR3: TGTGCCAGCAGGCCAGGGTGGATGTCTACCGGGGAGCTGTTTTTT. The chain has TRBV9 and TRBJ2-2; TRBD1 is a possible D gene (5 bases). This CDR3 region has 15 residues. Germline V gene sequence: CDR1 SGDLS, CDR2 YYNGEE. Trimming shortened V by 5 bases and J by 5 bases, and 16 bases separated the two germline ends.

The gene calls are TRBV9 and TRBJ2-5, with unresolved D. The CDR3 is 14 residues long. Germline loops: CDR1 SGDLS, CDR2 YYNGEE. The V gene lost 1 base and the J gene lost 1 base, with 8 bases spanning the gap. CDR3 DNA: TGTGCCAGCAGCGTATCAGTGTTCCAAGAGACCCAGTACTTC. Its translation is CASSVSVFQETQYF.

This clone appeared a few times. The CDR3 sequence: CASSQGQGLNTEAFF. DNA of the CDR3: TGCGCCAGCAGCCAAGGGCAGGGTTTGAACACTGAAGCTTTCTTT. This chain joins TRBV4-3 and TRBJ1-1; a possible D gene is TRBD1 (5 bases). The CDR3 has 15 residues. V lost 1 base, J lost 0 bases, and 9 bases lay in between. CDR1 is LGHNA, CDR2 YSLEER, per germline.

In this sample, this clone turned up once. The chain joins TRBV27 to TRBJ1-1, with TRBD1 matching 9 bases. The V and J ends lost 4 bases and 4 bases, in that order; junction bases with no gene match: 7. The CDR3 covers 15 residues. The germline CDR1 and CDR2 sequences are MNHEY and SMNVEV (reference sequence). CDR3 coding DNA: TGTGCCAGCAGTTCCATGACAGGGGGAGGCACTGAAGCTTTCTTT. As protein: CASSSMTGGGTEAFF.

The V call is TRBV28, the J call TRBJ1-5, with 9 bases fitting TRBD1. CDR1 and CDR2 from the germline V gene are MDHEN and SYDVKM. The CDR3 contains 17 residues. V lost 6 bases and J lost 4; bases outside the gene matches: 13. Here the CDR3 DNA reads TGTGCCAGCAGCACTCGAAACAGGGGGCTGGGGAATCAGCCCCAGCATTTT. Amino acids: CASSTRNRGLGNQPQHF. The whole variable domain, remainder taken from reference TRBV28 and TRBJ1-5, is DVKVTQSSRYLVKRTGEKVFLECVQDMDHENMFWYRQDPGLGLRLIYFSYDVKMKEKGDIPEGYSVSREKKERFSLILESASTNQTSMYLCASSTRNRGLGNQPQHFGDGTRLSIL.

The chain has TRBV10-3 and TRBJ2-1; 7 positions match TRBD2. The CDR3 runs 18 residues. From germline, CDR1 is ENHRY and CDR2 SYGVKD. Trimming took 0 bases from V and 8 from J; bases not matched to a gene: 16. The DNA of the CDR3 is TGTGCCATCAGTGAGTCGATTTATTCGGGGGGTCCAGGCGATGAGCAGTTCTTC. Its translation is CAISESIYSGGPGDEQFF.

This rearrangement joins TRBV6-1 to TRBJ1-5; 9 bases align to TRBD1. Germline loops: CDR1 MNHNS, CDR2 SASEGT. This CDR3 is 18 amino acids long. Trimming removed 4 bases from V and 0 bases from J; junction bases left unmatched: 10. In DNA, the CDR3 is TGTGCCAGCAGTGGAGGGGACAGGGTCTCAATTAGCAATCAGCCCCAGCATTTT. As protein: CASSGGDRVSISNQPQHF.

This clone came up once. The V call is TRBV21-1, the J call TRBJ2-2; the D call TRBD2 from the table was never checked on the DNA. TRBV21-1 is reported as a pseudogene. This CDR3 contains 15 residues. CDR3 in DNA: TGTGCCAGCAGCGGCCGGGATCCGAACACCGGGGAGCTGTTTTTT. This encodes CASSGRDPNTGELFF.

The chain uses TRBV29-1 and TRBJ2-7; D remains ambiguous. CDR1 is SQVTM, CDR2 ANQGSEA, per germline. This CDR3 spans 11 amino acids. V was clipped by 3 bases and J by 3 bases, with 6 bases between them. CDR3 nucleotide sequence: TGCAGCGTTGAGGCAAACTACGAGCAGTACTTC. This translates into CSVEANYEQYF.

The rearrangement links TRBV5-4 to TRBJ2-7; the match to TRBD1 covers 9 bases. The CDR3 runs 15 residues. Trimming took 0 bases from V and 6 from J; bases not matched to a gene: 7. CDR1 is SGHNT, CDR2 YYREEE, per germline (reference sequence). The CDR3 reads CASSLESGQGFEQYF. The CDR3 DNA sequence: TGTGCCAGCAGCTTGGAGTCGGGACAGGGTTTCGAGCAGTACTTC.

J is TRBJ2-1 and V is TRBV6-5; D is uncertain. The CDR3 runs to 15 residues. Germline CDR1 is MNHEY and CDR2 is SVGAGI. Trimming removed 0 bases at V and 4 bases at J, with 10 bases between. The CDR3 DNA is TGTGCCAGCAGTTACTCGATGAATGGGTACAATGAGCAGTTCTTC. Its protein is CASSYSMNGYNEQFF.

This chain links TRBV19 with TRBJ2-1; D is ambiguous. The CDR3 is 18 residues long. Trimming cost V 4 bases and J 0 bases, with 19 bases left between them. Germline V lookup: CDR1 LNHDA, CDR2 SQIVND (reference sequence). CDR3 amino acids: CASSTYFLGGPSYNEQFF. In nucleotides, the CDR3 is TGTGCCAGTAGTACCTATTTCTTGGGCGGACCCTCCTACAATGAGCAGTTCTTC.

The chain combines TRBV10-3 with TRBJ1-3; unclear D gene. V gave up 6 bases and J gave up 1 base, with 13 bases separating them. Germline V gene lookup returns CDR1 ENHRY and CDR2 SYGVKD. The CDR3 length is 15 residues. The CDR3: CAISAGGVSGNTIYF. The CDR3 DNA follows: TGTGCCATCAGCGCGGGCGGGGTTTCTGGAAACACCATATATTTT.

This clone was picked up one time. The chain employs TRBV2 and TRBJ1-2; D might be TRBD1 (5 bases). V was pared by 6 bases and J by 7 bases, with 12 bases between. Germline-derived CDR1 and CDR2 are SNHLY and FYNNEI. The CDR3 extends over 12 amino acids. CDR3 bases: TGTGCCAGCAGGTATTCTACAGGTGGCTACACCTTC. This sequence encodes CASRYSTGGYTF.

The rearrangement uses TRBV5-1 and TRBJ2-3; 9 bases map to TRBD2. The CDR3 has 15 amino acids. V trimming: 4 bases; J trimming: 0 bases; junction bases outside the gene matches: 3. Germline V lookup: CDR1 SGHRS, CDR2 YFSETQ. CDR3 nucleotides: TGCGCCAGCAGCAGTCTAGCGGGAAGCACAGATACGCAGTATTTT. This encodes CASSSLAGSTDTQYF.

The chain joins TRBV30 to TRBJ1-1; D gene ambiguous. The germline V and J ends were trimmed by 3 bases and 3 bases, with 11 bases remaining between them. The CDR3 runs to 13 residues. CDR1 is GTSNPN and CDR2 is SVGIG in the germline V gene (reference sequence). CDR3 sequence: CAWSSPQDTEAFF. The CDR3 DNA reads TGTGCCTGGAGCAGCCCCCAGGACACTGAAGCTTTCTTT. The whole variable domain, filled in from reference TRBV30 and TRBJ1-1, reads SQTIHQWPATLVQPVGSPLSLECTVEGTSNPNLYWYRQAAGRGLQLLFYSVGIGQISSEVPQNLSASRPQDRQFILSSKKLLLSDSGFYLCAWSSPQDTEAFFGQGTRLTVV.

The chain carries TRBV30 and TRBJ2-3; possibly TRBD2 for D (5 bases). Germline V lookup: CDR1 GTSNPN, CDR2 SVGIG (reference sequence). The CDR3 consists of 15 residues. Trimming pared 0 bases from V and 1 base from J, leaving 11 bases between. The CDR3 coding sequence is TGTGCCTGGAGTGTACTGGACTCTCGCACAGATACGCAGTATTTT. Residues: CAWSVLDSRTDTQYF.

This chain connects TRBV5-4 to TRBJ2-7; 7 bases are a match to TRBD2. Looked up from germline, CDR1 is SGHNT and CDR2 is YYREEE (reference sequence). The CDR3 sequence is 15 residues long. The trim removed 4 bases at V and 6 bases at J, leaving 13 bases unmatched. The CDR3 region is CASSHKRTRTAEQYF. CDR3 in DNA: TGTGCCAGCAGCCACAAAAGGACTAGAACGGCCGAGCAGTACTTC.

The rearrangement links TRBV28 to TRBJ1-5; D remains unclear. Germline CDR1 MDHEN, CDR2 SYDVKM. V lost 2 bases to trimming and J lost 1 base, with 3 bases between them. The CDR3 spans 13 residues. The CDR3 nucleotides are TGTGCCAGCAGTTTACTCAGCAATCAGCCCCAGCATTTT. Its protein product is CASSLLSNQPQHF. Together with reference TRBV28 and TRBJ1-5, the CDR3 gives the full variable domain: DVKVTQSSRYLVKRTGEKVFLECVQDMDHENMFWYRQDPGLGLRLIYFSYDVKMKEKGDIPEGYSVSREKKERFSLILESASTNQTSMYLCASSLLSNQPQHFGDGTRLSIL.

Here the CDR3 DNA reads TGTGCCTGGAGTGTCACAGGGAACCAAGAGACCCAGTACTTC. Translating it yields CAWSVTGNQETQYF. This rearrangement joins TRBV30 to TRBJ2-5, with a possible D match to TRBD1 (6 bases). V was pared by 0 bases and J by 0 bases, with 8 bases between. The CDR3 sequence is 14 residues long. The germline gives CDR1 GTSNPN, CDR2 SVGIG (reference sequence).

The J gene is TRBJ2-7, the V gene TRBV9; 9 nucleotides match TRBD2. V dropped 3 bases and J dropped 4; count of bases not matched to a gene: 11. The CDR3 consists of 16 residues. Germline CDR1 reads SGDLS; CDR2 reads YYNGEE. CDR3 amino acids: CASSAGFLAGIYEQYF. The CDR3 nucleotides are TGTGCCAGCAGCGCAGGGTTCCTAGCGGGAATATACGAGCAGTACTTC.

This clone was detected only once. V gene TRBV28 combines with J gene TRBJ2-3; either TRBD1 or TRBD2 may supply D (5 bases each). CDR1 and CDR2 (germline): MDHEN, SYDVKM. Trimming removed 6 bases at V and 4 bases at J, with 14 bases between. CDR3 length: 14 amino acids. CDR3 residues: CASSGGGLADTQYF. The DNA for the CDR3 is TGTGCCAGCAGCGGTGGGGGTTTGGCAGATACGCAGTATTTT.

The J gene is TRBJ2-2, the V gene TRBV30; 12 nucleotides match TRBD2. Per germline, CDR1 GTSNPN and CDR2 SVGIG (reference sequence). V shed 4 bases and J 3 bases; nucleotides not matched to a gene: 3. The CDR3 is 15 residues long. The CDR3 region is CAWNRLAGDTGELFF. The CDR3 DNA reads TGTGCCTGGAACCGACTAGCGGGGGACACCGGGGAGCTGTTTTTT.

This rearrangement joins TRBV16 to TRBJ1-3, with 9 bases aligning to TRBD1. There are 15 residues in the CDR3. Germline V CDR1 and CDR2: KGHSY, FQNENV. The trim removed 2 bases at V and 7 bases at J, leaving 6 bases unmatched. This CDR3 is CASSQRDRVSNTIYF. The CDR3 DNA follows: TGTGCCAGCAGCCAACGGGACAGGGTGTCTAACACCATATATTTT.

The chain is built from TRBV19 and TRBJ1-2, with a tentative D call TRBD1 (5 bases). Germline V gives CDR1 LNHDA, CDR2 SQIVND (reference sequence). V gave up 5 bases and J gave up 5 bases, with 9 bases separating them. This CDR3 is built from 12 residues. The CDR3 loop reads CASSPGQYGYTF. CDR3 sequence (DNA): TGTGCCAGTAGTCCCGGACAATATGGCTACACCTTC.

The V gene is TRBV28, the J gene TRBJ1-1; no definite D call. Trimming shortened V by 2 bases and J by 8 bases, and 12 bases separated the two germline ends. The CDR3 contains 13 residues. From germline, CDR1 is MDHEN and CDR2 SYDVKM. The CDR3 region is CASSLLFRGEAFF. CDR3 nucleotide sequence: TGTGCCAGCAGTTTACTCTTCCGGGGAGAAGCTTTCTTT.

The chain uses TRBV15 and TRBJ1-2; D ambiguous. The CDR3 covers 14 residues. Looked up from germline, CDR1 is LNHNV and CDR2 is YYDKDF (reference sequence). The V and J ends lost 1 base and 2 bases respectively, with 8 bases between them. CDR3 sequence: CATSRAAGNYGYTF. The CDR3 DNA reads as TGTGCCACCAGCAGAGCTGCAGGAAACTATGGCTACACCTTC.